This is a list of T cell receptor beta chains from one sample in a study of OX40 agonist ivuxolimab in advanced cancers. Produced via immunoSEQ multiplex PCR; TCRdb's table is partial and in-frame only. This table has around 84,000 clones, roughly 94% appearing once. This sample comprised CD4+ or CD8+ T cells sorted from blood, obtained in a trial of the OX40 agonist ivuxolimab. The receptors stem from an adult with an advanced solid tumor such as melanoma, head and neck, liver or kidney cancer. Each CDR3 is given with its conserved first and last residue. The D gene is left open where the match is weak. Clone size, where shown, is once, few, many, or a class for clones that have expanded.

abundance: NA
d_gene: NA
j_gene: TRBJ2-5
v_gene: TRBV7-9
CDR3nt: TGTGCCAGCAGCTTAGCGGGAGCAGGAGAGGGAGAGACCCAGTACTTC
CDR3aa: CASSLAGAGEGETQYF

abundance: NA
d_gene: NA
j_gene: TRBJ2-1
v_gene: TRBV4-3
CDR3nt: TGCGCCAGCAGCCAAGACTCCTTCTCCTCCTACAATGAGCAGTTCTTC
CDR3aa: CASSQDSFSSYNEQFF

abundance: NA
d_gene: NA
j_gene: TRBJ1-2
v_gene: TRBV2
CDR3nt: TGTGCCAGCTTGGAAGGGCTTAACTATGGCTACACCTTC
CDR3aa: CASLEGLNYGYTF

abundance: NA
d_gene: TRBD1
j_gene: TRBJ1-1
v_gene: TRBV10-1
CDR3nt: TGCGCCAGGAGACAGGGGGAGGTTTTAACTGAAGCTTTCTTT
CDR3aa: CARRQGEVLTEAFF

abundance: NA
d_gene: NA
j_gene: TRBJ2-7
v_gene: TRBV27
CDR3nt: TGTGCCAGCAGTTTATCCGCGGGACAGCTCTACGAGCAGTACTTC
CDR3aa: CASSLSAGQLYEQYF

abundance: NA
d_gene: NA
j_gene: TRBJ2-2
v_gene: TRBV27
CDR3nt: TGTGCCAGCAGTTTTACGCGCGGGGAGCTGTTTTTT
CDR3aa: CASSFTRGELFF

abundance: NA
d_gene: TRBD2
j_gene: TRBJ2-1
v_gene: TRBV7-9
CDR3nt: TGTGCCACCGAGAACCTGGTGGCGGGAGCGATCTCCTACAATGAGCAGTTCTTC
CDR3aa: CATENLVAGAISYNEQFF

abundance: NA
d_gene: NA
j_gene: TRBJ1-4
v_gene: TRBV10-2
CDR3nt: TGCGCCAGCAGTGAGTCTATATCTGCAACTAATGAAAAACTGTTTTTT
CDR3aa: CASSESISATNEKLFF

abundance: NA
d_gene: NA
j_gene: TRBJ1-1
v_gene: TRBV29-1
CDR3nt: TGCAGCGTTGTTCGCGGCCTGCGAATGAACACTGAAGCTTTCTTT
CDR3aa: CSVVRGLRMNTEAFF

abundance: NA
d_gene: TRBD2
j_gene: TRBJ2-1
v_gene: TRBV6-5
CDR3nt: TGTGCCAGTCGGACTAGCGGGATTGTGTATGAGCAGTTCTTC
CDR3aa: CASRTSGIVYEQFF

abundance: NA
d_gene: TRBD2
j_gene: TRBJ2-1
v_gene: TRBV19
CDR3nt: TGTGCCAGTACCTCTACCCTAGCGGGCTCTAGAAATGAGCAGTTCTTC
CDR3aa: CASTSTLAGSRNEQFF

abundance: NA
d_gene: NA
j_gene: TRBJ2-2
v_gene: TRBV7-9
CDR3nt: TGTGCCAGCAGCTTTGGGTTCGGGGAGCTGTTTTTT
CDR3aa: CASSFGFGELFF

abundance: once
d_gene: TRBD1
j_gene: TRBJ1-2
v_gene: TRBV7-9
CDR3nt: TGTGCCAGCAGCTCGCTAGGGGCAGGGGGGAGCTATGGCTACACCTTC
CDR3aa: CASSSLGAGGSYGYTF

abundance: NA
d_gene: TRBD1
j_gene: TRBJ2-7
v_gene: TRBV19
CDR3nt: TGTGCCAGTAGTCCGGGACAGGGAACCCTCTACGAGCAGTACTTC
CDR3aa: CASSPGQGTLYEQYF

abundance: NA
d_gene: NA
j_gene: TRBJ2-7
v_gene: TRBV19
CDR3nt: TGTGCCAGTAGTATGTGGGAAACAGGGGAGCAGTACTTC
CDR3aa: CASSMWETGEQYF

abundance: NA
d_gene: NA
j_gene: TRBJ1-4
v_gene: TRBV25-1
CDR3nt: TGTGCCAGCTCCCCCGACTCTTGGATAGGGGAAAAACTGTTTTTT
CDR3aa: CASSPDSWIGEKLFF

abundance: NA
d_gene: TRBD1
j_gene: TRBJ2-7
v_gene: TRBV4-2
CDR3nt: TGTGCCAGCAGCCACCCGGACAGGGACTACGAGCAGTACTTC
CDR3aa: CASSHPDRDYEQYF

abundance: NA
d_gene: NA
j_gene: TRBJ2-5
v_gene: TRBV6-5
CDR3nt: TGTGCCAGCAGCCCATGGACCGAACTGCTGGAGACCCAGTACTTC
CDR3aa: CASSPWTELLETQYF

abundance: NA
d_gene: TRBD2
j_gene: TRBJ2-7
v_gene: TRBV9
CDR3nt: TGTGCCAGCAGCGGGACTAGCGGGACGTACGAGCAGTACTTC
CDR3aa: CASSGTSGTYEQYF

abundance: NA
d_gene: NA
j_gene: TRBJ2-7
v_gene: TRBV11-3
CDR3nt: TGTGCCAGCAGCCCCCCTCGCGCCCCTTCCTACGAGCAGTACTTC
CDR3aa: CASSPPRAPSYEQYF

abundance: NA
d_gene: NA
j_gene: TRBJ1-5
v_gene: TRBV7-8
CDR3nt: TGTGCCAGCAGCCTTTGGGGGACTAATAGCAATCAGCCCCAGCATTTT
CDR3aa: CASSLWGTNSNQPQHF

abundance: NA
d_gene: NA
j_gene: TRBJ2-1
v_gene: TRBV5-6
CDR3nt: TGTGCCAGCAGCTTGGCGGGACACCTATACAATGAGCAGTTCTTC
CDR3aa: CASSLAGHLYNEQFF